A selection of T cell receptor beta chains follows, all from one sample in a study of T cell repertoires in cytomegalovirus infection. TCRdb processed the reads anew with MiXCR; each CDR3 protein has one entry. This sample has roughly 600,000 distinct CDR3 sequences, with about 24% found just once. Sequencing input: CD8+ T cells from PBMCs. The receptors shown here come from a human donor in good health (CMV status not recorded). Some clones in this sample may be carry-over from other donors' samples. Each CDR3 is given with its conserved first and last residue. Fields, in order: J gene, D gene, clone size, V gene, CDR3 DNA, CDR3 protein. D genes are given only for firm matches. Clone size is stated in some rows and not others, as once, few, many or a class when expanded.

j_gene: TRBJ2-1; d_gene: NA; abundance: few; v_gene: TRBV20-1; CDR3nt: TGCAGTGCTAGTGCAGGGGCCGGTGAGCAGTTCTTC; CDR3aa: CSASAGAGEQFF
j_gene: TRBJ2-1; d_gene: NA; abundance: few; v_gene: TRBV27; CDR3nt: TGTGCCAGCAGCATAACCCCTGGTCCAAGCTCCTACAATGAGCAGTTCTTC; CDR3aa: CASSITPGPSSYNEQFF
j_gene: TRBJ2-2; d_gene: NA; abundance: NA; v_gene: TRBV28; CDR3nt: TGTGCCAGCAGCCCTCGGACTATAGTGCTTAACACCGGGGAGCTGTTTTTT; CDR3aa: CASSPRTIVLNTGELFF
j_gene: TRBJ2-2; d_gene: TRBD1; abundance: NA; v_gene: TRBV4-1; CDR3nt: TGCGCCAGCAGCCAAGACTCTCAGATTGGGGACAGGGCCGGGGAGCTGTTTTTT; CDR3aa: CASSQDSQIGDRAGELFF
j_gene: TRBJ1-3; d_gene: NA; abundance: few; v_gene: TRBV2; CDR3nt: TGTGCCAGCAGCGACCCCCCGAACCCTGGAAACACCATATATTTT; CDR3aa: CASSDPPNPGNTIYF
j_gene: TRBJ1-1; d_gene: NA; abundance: many; v_gene: TRBV6-6; CDR3nt: TGTGCCAGCAGTTACGAAGTGAGGGGTTTGAACACTGAAGCTTTCTTT; CDR3aa: CASSYEVRGLNTEAFF
j_gene: TRBJ2-1; d_gene: NA; abundance: many; v_gene: TRBV7-6; CDR3nt: TGTGCCAGCAGCGGGCGGAGCCCGAGGGGTGAGCAGTTCTTC; CDR3aa: CASSGRSPRGEQFF
j_gene: TRBJ1-5; d_gene: NA; abundance: few; v_gene: TRBV28; CDR3nt: TGTGCCAGCAGTTTACAGAGCAGGGCCGGCAATCAGCCCCAGCATTTT; CDR3aa: CASSLQSRAGNQPQHF
j_gene: TRBJ2-4; d_gene: NA; abundance: few; v_gene: TRBV5-6; CDR3nt: TGTGCCAGCAGCTTGCCAAGGCAGTCGGGGAACATTCAGTACTTC; CDR3aa: CASSLPRQSGNIQYF
j_gene: TRBJ1-2; d_gene: TRBD1; abundance: NA; v_gene: TRBV4-2; CDR3nt: TGTGCCAGCAGCCAACCCGGGACAGAAGGATACCCCTATGGCTACACCTTC; CDR3aa: CASSQPGTEGYPYGYTF
j_gene: TRBJ2-3; d_gene: NA; abundance: NA; v_gene: TRBV19; CDR3nt: TGTGCCAGTAGTCGAAGGGCCGGACATCTCACAGATACGCAGTATTTT; CDR3aa: CASSRRAGHLTDTQYF
j_gene: TRBJ2-5; d_gene: NA; abundance: few; v_gene: TRBV28; CDR3nt: TGTGCCAGCACCCGCGCACAGGACGGGGTGCAAGAGACCCAGTACTTC; CDR3aa: CASTRAQDGVQETQYF
j_gene: TRBJ1-2; d_gene: NA; abundance: NA; v_gene: TRBV4-3; CDR3nt: TGCGCCAGCAGCCAAGATAAGGCGCAGCTCTATGGCTACACCTTC; CDR3aa: CASSQDKAQLYGYTF
j_gene: TRBJ1-1; d_gene: NA; abundance: NA; v_gene: TRBV11-1; CDR3nt: TGTGCCAGCACCCCGGTGGACACTGAAGCTTTCTTT; CDR3aa: CASTPVDTEAFF
j_gene: TRBJ1-2; d_gene: TRBD1; abundance: once; v_gene: TRBV6-5; CDR3nt: TGTGCCAGCAGTTACACGGACAGGGGGCCCTATGGCTACACCTTC; CDR3aa: CASSYTDRGPYGYTF
j_gene: TRBJ1-2; d_gene: NA; abundance: many; v_gene: TRBV28; CDR3nt: TGTGCCAGCAGCTTAGGACAAGTCTATGGCTACACCTTC; CDR3aa: CASSLGQVYGYTF
j_gene: TRBJ1-5; d_gene: NA; abundance: NA; v_gene: TRBV5-5; CDR3nt: TGTGCCAGCAGCTCGTGGGAGGGTACACAGCAGCCCCAGCATTTT; CDR3aa: CASSSWEGTQQPQHF
j_gene: TRBJ1-1; d_gene: NA; abundance: few; v_gene: TRBV12-3/TRBV12-4; CDR3nt: TGTGCCAGCAGCCAGACAGAGTCGACTGAAGCTTTCTTT; CDR3aa: CASSQTESTEAFF
j_gene: TRBJ2-3; d_gene: NA; abundance: few; v_gene: TRBV12-3/TRBV12-4; CDR3nt: TGTGCCAGCAGCTACACAGGGGATACGCAGTATTTT; CDR3aa: CASSYTGDTQYF
j_gene: TRBJ2-5; d_gene: NA; abundance: NA; v_gene: TRBV20-1; CDR3nt: TGCAGTGCTAGACCCCGGTCTAGCGATGAGACCCAGTACTTC; CDR3aa: CSARPRSSDETQYF
j_gene: TRBJ2-1; d_gene: TRBD2; abundance: NA; v_gene: TRBV9; CDR3nt: TGTGCCAGCAGCGTAGACAGCGGGGAGTACAATGAGCAGTTCTTC; CDR3aa: CASSVDSGEYNEQFF
j_gene: TRBJ2-3; d_gene: TRBD2; abundance: many; v_gene: TRBV7-6; CDR3nt: TGTGCCAGCAGCTTCGGACTAGAGAGACCAGATACGCAGTATTTT; CDR3aa: CASSFGLERPDTQYF
j_gene: TRBJ1-5; d_gene: NA; abundance: few; v_gene: TRBV28; CDR3nt: TGTGCCGCCGCTGAGGGGTATAGCAATCAGCCCCAGCATTTT; CDR3aa: CAAAEGYSNQPQHF
j_gene: TRBJ1-2; d_gene: NA; abundance: few; v_gene: TRBV20-1; CDR3nt: TGCAGTGCGACTTCGACAGCCGACTATGGCTACACCTTC; CDR3aa: CSATSTADYGYTF
j_gene: TRBJ2-3; d_gene: NA; abundance: NA; v_gene: TRBV2; CDR3nt: TGTGCCAGCAGTGAAGCGGGGAACAGGGAAGTCACAGATACGCAGTATTTT; CDR3aa: CASSEAGNREVTDTQYF
j_gene: TRBJ1-5; d_gene: NA; abundance: few; v_gene: TRBV11-2; CDR3nt: TGTGCCAGCAGCGACCGAAACGACATGAATCAGCCCCAGCATTTT; CDR3aa: CASSDRNDMNQPQHF
j_gene: TRBJ1-4; d_gene: NA; abundance: few; v_gene: TRBV5-5; CDR3nt: TGTGCCAGCAGCTTGGGGTTTGAGAGGTCTTTT; CDR3aa: CASSLGFERSF
j_gene: TRBJ1-1; d_gene: NA; abundance: few; v_gene: TRBV4-1; CDR3nt: TGCGCCAGCAGCCAAGTAATCGGGGCCAACACTGAAGCTTTCTTT; CDR3aa: CASSQVIGANTEAFF
j_gene: TRBJ2-2; d_gene: TRBD2; abundance: NA; v_gene: TRBV6-6; CDR3nt: TGTGCCAGCAGCCCGACTAGCGGGGTGGGCGGGGAGCTGTTTTTT; CDR3aa: CASSPTSGVGGELFF
j_gene: TRBJ1-6; d_gene: NA; abundance: NA; v_gene: TRBV25-1; CDR3nt: TGTGCCAGCAGTGAATACAGGGCAGAAAATTCACCCCTCCACTTT; CDR3aa: CASSEYRAENSPLHF
j_gene: TRBJ2-4; d_gene: TRBD1; abundance: NA; v_gene: TRBV6-5; CDR3nt: TGTGCCAACAGGGTAACAGGGGGGACCAAAAACATTCAGTACTTC; CDR3aa: CANRVTGGTKNIQYF
j_gene: TRBJ2-2; d_gene: TRBD2; abundance: few; v_gene: TRBV3-1; CDR3nt: TGTGCCAGCAGCCAAGCGGGGGGACCGACTGGGGAGCTGTTTTTT; CDR3aa: CASSQAGGPTGELFF
j_gene: TRBJ2-2; d_gene: NA; abundance: NA; v_gene: TRBV7-9; CDR3nt: TGTGCCAGCAGCTTAGGGGCAGGGCGCACCGGGGAGCTGTTTTTT; CDR3aa: CASSLGAGRTGELFF
j_gene: TRBJ2-5; d_gene: TRBD2; abundance: few; v_gene: TRBV28; CDR3nt: TGTGCCAGCAGTCAAGCCCCAGCGCGGGGGGAGGAGACCCAGTACTTC; CDR3aa: CASSQAPARGEETQYF
j_gene: TRBJ1-2; d_gene: NA; abundance: NA; v_gene: TRBV23-1; CDR3nt: TGCGCCAGCAGTCAGTCCGAAAACTATGGCTACACCTTC; CDR3aa: CASSQSENYGYTF